This TCR beta chain was sequenced for a study of CD8+CD57+ T cells in acquired aplastic anemia (dated by TCRdb to 2016 to 2019). General notes on the study: DNA extracted from sorted CD4+ and CD8+ cells had a mean of approximately 3.4 ug, with a range of roughly 0.2 to 30 ug. A CD8+CD57+ expansion meant a frequency higher than the mean frequency seen in healthy subjects.

Ends trimmed: V by 6 bases, J by 6 bases; bases unmatched to a gene: 8. Via the germline V gene, CDR1 is SGHDT and CDR2 YYEEEE. CDR3 length: 14 amino acids, cysteine to phenylalanine. Only the CDR3 DNA is retained, 42 bases long and in frame from the first base. Genomic DNA was used as template for profiling of TCR beta VDJ combinations and CDR3 sequences. TCR repertoire sequencing was run on an Illumina HiSeq 2000. Regarding the original processing steps: TRBV/TRBJ rearrangement plots, CDR3 size and DJ length profiles, and Simpson's diversity index were used to evaluate the repertoires. The most abundant DNA sequence in the deep sequencing data was taken as the immunodominant clone. CDR3 amino acid sequences were screened for sharing across subjects and were compared with published repertoires and the VDJdb database. TCRdb ran its own pipeline on the public reads, namely fastp trimming at Q25 and MiXCR clone calling, and kept in-frame beta chains. Rows with one shared CDR3 protein collapse into an entry with the most common genes and DNA. TCRdb, not the authors, supplied the V and J calls. This sample has 150,000 to 160,000 distinct CDR3 sequences in its table, and approximately 52% of those were observed once. The top ten clonotypes cover approximately 12% of the sample.

This clonotype has at least ten counts. Its antigen specificity is not known. The input lacks base qualities; no much larger clone sits a single base away. Overall study results and their limits: CD8+ Simpson's diversity did not differ significantly between patients and healthy controls (P=0.060). Some 27 CD8+ CDR3 sequences were found in both patients and controls but appeared to be highly expressed in patients and within the immunodominant clones of the patients.

Patients chosen for sequencing had shown expansion of CD8+CD57+ cells by flow cytometry. Every patient had severe acquired aplastic anemia, diagnosed using the International Study of Aplastic Anemia and Agranulocytosis and Camitta criteria. Patients had received no therapy at the time of blood sampling. In the study, sorted CD4+ and CD8+ blood T cells from patients with severe aplastic anemia and from healthy subjects underwent deep sequencing of TCR repertoires. In the USA, patient enrollment took place under clinicaltrials.gov protocols 00001620, 01623167, 00001397, 00071045, 00081523 and 00961064. Ficoll-Paque density gradient centrifugation was used to isolate peripheral blood mononuclear cells. Before DNA extraction, CD4+ and CD8+ T cells were sorted with FACS or magnetic beads.

What was sequenced was sorted CD4+, CD8+, or CD8+CD57+ T cells (not recorded which) from PBMCs. This clonotype was sampled from a human donor with aplastic anemia. The chain couples TRBV5-6 to TRBJ2-3; 9 middle bases align to TRBD2. The CDR3 in this case is CASTIAGAGDTQYF. At the DNA level, the sequence is TGTGCCAGCACCATAGCGGGGGCCGGGGATACGCAGTATTTT.